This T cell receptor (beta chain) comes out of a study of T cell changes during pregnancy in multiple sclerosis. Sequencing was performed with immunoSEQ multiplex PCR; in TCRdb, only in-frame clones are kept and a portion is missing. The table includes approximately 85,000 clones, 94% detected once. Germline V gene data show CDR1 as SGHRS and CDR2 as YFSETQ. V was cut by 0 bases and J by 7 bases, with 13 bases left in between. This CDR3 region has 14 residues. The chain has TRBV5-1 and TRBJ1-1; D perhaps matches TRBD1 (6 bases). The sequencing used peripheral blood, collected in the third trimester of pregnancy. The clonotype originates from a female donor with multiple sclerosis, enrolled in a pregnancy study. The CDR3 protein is CASSLGGGGGEAFF. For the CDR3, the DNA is TGCGCCAGCAGCTTGGGCGGGGGCGGAGGTGAAGCTTTCTTT.